The next 30 T cell receptor beta chains were all read from a single sample in a study of blood T cell repertoires in COVID-19. Libraries were prepared by immunoSEQ multiplex PCR; TCRdb keeps only in-frame clonotypes and omits some of them. The profile shows approximately 430,000 clones, about nine tenths of them singletons. Specimen: peripheral blood. The receptors were sampled from a woman aged 25-40 years with active or convalescent COVID-19.

This clone has just one count. J is TRBJ2-1 and V is TRBV12-3 or TRBV12-4; D call uncertain. V gave up 2 bases and J gave up 6 bases, with 8 bases separating them. The CDR3 is made up of 13 amino acids. This chain's CDR3 is CASSLPPVNEQFF. The CDR3 DNA follows: TGTGCCAGCAGTTTACCCCCGGTCAATGAGCAGTTCTTC.

The chain recombines TRBV2 with TRBJ1-2; 10 bases are a match to TRBD1. The CDR3 contains 16 residues. Germline CDR1 and CDR2: SNHLY and FYNNEI. The J segment lost 4 bases and the V segment lost 4 bases, leaving 9 bases of the junction unmatched. The DNA of the CDR3 is TGTGCCAGCAGTGGCGCCCCGACAGGGGGCGGCTATGGCTACACCTTC. Its protein is CASSGAPTGGGYGYTF.

The count of this clone is one. The chain links TRBV30 to TRBJ2-1, with D possibly matching TRBD1 (6 bases). The germline V gene encodes CDR1 GTSNPN and CDR2 SVGIG (reference sequence). CDR3 length equals 15 residues. CDR3: CAYDASRGSYNEQFF. The DNA for the CDR3 is TGTGCTTACGATGCCTCTAGGGGGAGCTACAATGAGCAGTTCTTC.

This clone was found once. The identical CDR3 is also encoded by other nucleotide sequences in the sample. V and J are TRBV4-1 and TRBJ1-1; D is undetermined. The CDR3 length is 13 residues. Germline V gene data show CDR1 as MGHRA and CDR2 as YSYEKL. V was trimmed by 0 bases and J by 3 bases, leaving 5 bases between them. The CDR3 is CASSQDPDTEAFF. DNA for the CDR3: TGCGCCAGCAGCCAAGACCCAGACACTGAAGCTTTCTTT.

The rearrangement links TRBV5-6 to TRBJ2-1; D possibly corresponds to TRBD2 (6 bases). The germline gives CDR1 SGHDT, CDR2 YYEEEE. The CDR3 extends over 16 amino acids. Trimming took off 0 bases at V and 4 bases at J, with 14 bases between the two ends. DNA for the CDR3: TGTGCCAGCAGCTTGGTGGGCGGGGAGGCTTACAATGAGCAGTTCTTC. Translated: CASSLVGGEAYNEQFF.

V usage is TRBV5-5 and J usage is TRBJ2-1; 15 positions agree with TRBD2. With V trimmed by 4 bases and J by 2 bases, 4 bases remained unmatched. This CDR3 comprises 17 residues. The germline CDR1 and CDR2 sequences are SGHKS and YYEKEE (reference sequence). CDR3 in amino acids: CASSPRTSGRAYNEQFF. For the CDR3, the DNA is TGTGCCAGCAGCCCCCGGACTAGCGGGAGGGCCTACAATGAGCAGTTCTTC.

This sequence joins TRBV9 and TRBJ2-5; 9 positions agree with TRBD2. Germline loops: CDR1 SGDLS, CDR2 YYNGEE. Germline trimming cut 0 bases from V and 5 bases from J; bases unmatched to any gene: 8. This CDR3 has 16 residues. CDR3 region: CASSVGGGAGRETQYF. CDR3 nucleotides: TGTGCCAGCAGCGTAGGCGGGGGGGCCGGTCGGGAGACCCAGTACTTC.

This chain joins TRBV12-3 or TRBV12-4 and TRBJ2-1; D not certain. The CDR3 spans 13 residues. With 7 bases removed from V and 0 bases from J, the gap between germline ends came to 7 bases. Written as DNA, the CDR3 is TGTGCCAGCATTGCCAGCTCCTACAATGAGCAGTTCTTC. Amino acid sequence: CASIASSYNEQFF.

In this sample, this clone turned up a few times. This specimen includes other DNA sequences encoding the same CDR3. The chain joins TRBV18 to TRBJ1-2; 11 bases agree with TRBD1. Germline V gene data show CDR1 as KGHSH and CDR2 as LQKENI. With V trimmed by 3 bases and J by 2 bases, 2 bases remained unmatched. The CDR3 is made up of 15 amino acids. As DNA, the CDR3 is TGTGCCAGCTCACCCGGACAGGGGGCCAACTATGGCTACACCTTC. Residues: CASSPGQGANYGYTF.

This chain uses TRBV2 with TRBJ2-1, with 10 positions matching TRBD1. This CDR3 comprises 16 residues. Per germline, CDR1 SNHLY and CDR2 FYNNEI. Losses at the gene ends were 6 bases for V and 0 bases for J; bases not matched to a gene: 5. CDR3 region: CASSPGQGTSYNEQFF. For the CDR3, the DNA is TGTGCCAGCAGCCCGGGACAGGGGACCTCCTACAATGAGCAGTTCTTC.

The chain joins TRBV10-3 to TRBJ1-5, with D possibly TRBD1 on 6 matching bases. Looked up from germline, CDR1 is ENHRY and CDR2 is SYGVKD. This CDR3 region has 15 residues. Trimming shortened V by 6 bases and J by 1 base, and 13 bases separated the two germline ends. The CDR3 DNA reads TGTGCCATCAGGGACGAGGGGGGGAGCAATCAGCCCCAGCATTTT. It codes for CAIRDEGGSNQPQHF.

The sample holds a few counts of this clone. The chain recombines TRBV10-3 with TRBJ1-1; D is perhaps TRBD1 (5 bases). CDR1 and CDR2 from the germline V gene are ENHRY and SYGVKD. V shed 0 bases and J shed 1 base, with 15 bases lying between them. The CDR3 is made up of 17 amino acids. The CDR3 region is CAISESVGGSPNTEAFF. CDR3 in DNA: TGTGCCATCAGTGAGTCGGTCGGGGGATCCCCGAACACTGAAGCTTTCTTT.

The chain couples TRBV9 to TRBJ1-1; D gene ambiguous. The CDR3 totals 14 residues. Trimming removed 2 bases from V and 1 base from J, with 9 bases in between. Germline V lookup: CDR1 SGDLS, CDR2 YYNGEE. CDR3 loop: CASSVSTANTEAFF. The CDR3 nucleotides are TGTGCCAGCAGCGTCTCTACAGCGAACACTGAAGCTTTCTTT.

This chain connects TRBV19 to TRBJ1-1; possibly TRBD1 for D (5 bases). From germline, CDR1 is LNHDA and CDR2 SQIVND (reference sequence). V lost 4 bases and J 1 base, leaving 10 bases between the germline ends. CDR3 length: 14 amino acids. CDR3 protein: CASSSRVRNTEAFF. The CDR3 region has the DNA TGTGCCAGTAGTAGCAGGGTTAGGAACACTGAAGCTTTCTTT.

CDR3 protein: CASSSETDNTEAFF. The CDR3 nucleotides are TGTGCCAGCAGTTCAGAAACAGATAACACTGAAGCTTTCTTT. The genes are TRBV6-5 and TRBJ1-1; D gene uncertain. This CDR3 comprises 14 residues. Trimming cost V 4 bases and J 2 bases, with 11 bases left between them. From germline, CDR1 is MNHEY and CDR2 SVGAGI.

The genes are TRBV29-1 and TRBJ1-1, with 8 positions matching TRBD1. The CDR3 covers 13 residues. Germline V lookup: CDR1 SQVTM, CDR2 ANQGSEA. V trimming: 6 bases; J trimming: 2 bases; junction bases outside the gene matches: 5. The CDR3 sequence: CSVVGQANTEAFF. In DNA form, the CDR3 reads TGCAGCGTGGTGGGACAGGCCAACACTGAAGCTTTCTTT.

The rearrangement uses TRBV11-2 and TRBJ2-1; TRBD2 matches 15 bases. Germline trimming cut 3 bases from V and 9 bases from J; bases unmatched to any gene: 0. The germline CDR1 and CDR2 sequences are SGHAT and FQNNGV. The length of the CDR3 is 14 residues. DNA for the CDR3: TGTGCCAGCAGCTTGGGACTAGCGGGGGGTGAGCAGTTCTTC. This codes for CASSLGLAGGEQFF.

The chain recombines TRBV7-8 with TRBJ1-1; 7 positions agree with TRBD1. Germline loops: CDR1 SGHVS, CDR2 FQNEAQ. The CDR3 is 14 residues long. Trimming took 2 bases from V and 4 from J; bases not matched to a gene: 4. The CDR3 DNA is TGTGCCAGCAGCTTATCACAGGGGTTCACTGAAGCTTTCTTT. The encoded protein is CASSLSQGFTEAFF.

The chain couples TRBV5-5 to TRBJ2-5; tentatively, D is TRBD2 (6 bases). Trimming took 2 bases from V and 5 from J, leaving 19 bases between them. CDR1 is SGHKS, CDR2 YYEKEE, per germline (reference sequence). CDR3 length: 16 amino acids. The CDR3 reads CASSFGQMGGVETQYF. CDR3 sequence (DNA): TGTGCCAGCAGCTTTGGGCAGATGGGGGGAGTTGAGACCCAGTACTTC. Full variable domain (outside the CDR3, taken from reference TRBV5-5 and TRBJ2-5): DAGVTQSPTHLIKTRGQQVTLRCSPISGHKSVSWYQQVLGQGPQFIFQYYEKEERGRGNFPDRFSARQFPNYSSELNVNALLLGDSALYLCASSFGQMGGVETQYFGPGTRLLVL.

The chain recombines TRBV30 with TRBJ1-1; D is unclear. V lost 2 bases to trimming and J lost 1 base, with 8 bases between them. The CDR3 extends over 13 amino acids. Looked up from germline, CDR1 is GTSNPN and CDR2 is SVGIG (reference sequence). CDR3 nucleotides: TGTGCCTGGAGTTTCAACAGGAACACTGAAGCTTTCTTT. Translating gives CAWSFNRNTEAFF.

The chain is built from TRBV6-5 and TRBJ2-1, with 10 bases matching TRBD2. J lost 6 bases, V lost 5 bases, and 7 bases had no gene match. The CDR3 is 15 amino acids. Germline loops: CDR1 MNHEY, CDR2 SVGAGI. In DNA form, the CDR3 reads TGTGCCAGCAGTCCGAGACTAGCGGGTGTCAATGAGCAGTTCTTC. This translates into CASSPRLAGVNEQFF.

The chain couples TRBV5-1 to TRBJ2-3, with 9 bases lining up with TRBD2. Losses at the gene ends were 7 bases for V and 1 base for J; bases not matched to a gene: 16. Germline CDR1 is SGHRS and CDR2 is YFSETQ. The CDR3 consists of 18 residues. The CDR3 spells CASYDVAPLAGGTDTQYF. CDR3 coding DNA: TGCGCCAGCTACGATGTGGCCCCCTTAGCGGGGGGCACAGATACGCAGTATTTT.

The chain has TRBV19 and TRBJ2-6; 7 bases align to TRBD1. Trimming cost V 5 bases and J 0 bases; bases outside gene matches: 16. Germline CDR1 reads LNHDA; CDR2 reads SQIVND (reference sequence). The CDR3 runs 20 residues. CDR3 DNA sequence: TGTGCCAGTAGTGACTATCCCTTAGGGACAGCTATCTCTGGGGCCAACGTCCTGACTTTC. It is translated as CASSDYPLGTAISGANVLTF.

The table lists this clone with a count of one. The chain joins TRBV7-8 to TRBJ1-5; D is undetermined. The CDR3 length is 15 residues. The germline V gene encodes CDR1 SGHVS and CDR2 FQNEAQ. Trimming removed 1 base at V and 0 bases at J, with 7 bases between. DNA of the CDR3: TGTGCCAGCAGCTTAGAGGCGGCTAGCAATCAGCCCCAGCATTTT. Its translation is CASSLEAASNQPQHF.

V and J are TRBV29-1 and TRBJ1-2; D may be TRBD1 (6 bases). CDR1 SQVTM and CDR2 ANQGSEA come from the germline V gene. This CDR3 region has 14 residues. The CDR3, as DNA: TGCAGTGGAGGACAGCCCAATGACTACTATGGCTACACCTTC. Protein product: CSGGQPNDYYGYTF.

This clone has a handful of counts. The chain couples TRBV5-1 to TRBJ1-1; D might be TRBD1 (6 bases). The CDR3 length is 15 residues. CDR1 and CDR2 from the germline V gene are SGHRS and YFSETQ. Between the trimmed V and J ends, which lost 5 bases and 0 bases, there was a span of 14 bases. CDR3 loop: CASSQGTGLNTEAFF. In DNA, the CDR3 is TGCGCCAGCAGTCAAGGAACAGGGCTGAACACTGAAGCTTTCTTT. Combining the CDR3 with reference TRBV5-1 and TRBJ1-1 gives the whole variable domain KAGVTQTPRYLIKTRGQQVTLSCSPISGHRSVSWYQQTPGQGLQFLFEYFSETQRNKGNFPGRFSGRQFSNSRSEMNVSTLELGDSALYLCASSQGTGLNTEAFFGQGTRLTVV.

The rearrangement joins TRBV4-1 to TRBJ1-6, with D hard to call. Germline assignment: CDR1 MGHRA and CDR2 YSYEKL. The CDR3 sequence is 16 residues long. Trimming removed 0 bases at V and 0 bases at J, with 6 bases between. The CDR3 DNA follows: TGCGCCAGCAGCCAAGATGCGAGCTCCTATAATTCACCCCTCCACTTT. It encodes CASSQDASSYNSPLHF.

This chain connects TRBV27 to TRBJ2-2, with a possible D match to TRBD1 (5 bases). V gave up 2 bases and J gave up 7 bases, with 11 bases separating them. This CDR3 is 14 amino acids long. Germline CDR1 and CDR2: MNHEY and SMNVEV (reference sequence). The CDR3: CASSLAQGGGELFF. DNA of the CDR3: TGTGCCAGCAGTTTAGCGCAGGGCGGCGGGGAGCTGTTTTTT.

The V and J genes are TRBV2 and TRBJ1-5; tentative D call: TRBD1 (6 bases). CDR1 is SNHLY and CDR2 is FYNNEI in the germline V gene. Trimming left V 5 bases short and J 0 bases short, with 11 bases between. The CDR3 spans 15 residues. This CDR3 reads CASSSPRGSNQPQHF. The CDR3 bases are TGTGCCAGCAGTAGTCCCAGGGGTAGCAATCAGCCCCAGCATTTT.

The chain carries TRBV4-1 and TRBJ2-1; 8 bases agree with TRBD2. Per the germline V gene, CDR1 is MGHRA and CDR2 is YSYEKL. Germline trimming cut 4 bases from V and 7 bases from J; bases unmatched to any gene: 12. The CDR3 runs to 16 residues. CDR3 coding DNA: TGCGCCAGCAGCCTACGTAGCGGGATGTTGGGTAATGAGCAGTTCTTC. It is translated as CASSLRSGMLGNEQFF.